This TCR beta chain comes out of a study of shared clonotypes between healthy human individuals. As for the study in general: Aged between 18 and 49, the donors were a couple of women and three men. CD4 naive and CD4 memory each took three plates per donor, while CD8 naive took two and CD8 memory one.

Trimming left V 5 bases short and J 3 bases short, with 17 bases between. CDR3 length equals 15 residues. The germline gives CDR1 SGHTA, CDR2 FQGNSA. This table comes from immunoSEQ multiplex PCR, and its TCRdb copy is limited to in-frame clones, with some not included. In the table there are about 2.3 million clones, about 92% of which are singletons. The sequenced sample was naive CD4+ T cells from PBMCs. Subset denoted: CD45RA+ positively selected. The chain employs TRBV7-2 and TRBJ2-7, with D possibly matching TRBD2 (5 bases). The TCR originated in a man in his late teens or twenties in good health. Some clones in this sample may be carry-over from other donors' samples. The CDR3 bases are TGTGCCAGCAGCGTAGGACCGGGATTCAACTACGAGCAGTACTTC. This translates into CASSVGPGFNYEQYF.